This is a list of T cell receptor beta chains from one sample in a study of cytomegalovirus exposure and HLA in healthy donors. The data were produced by immunoSEQ multiplex PCR, yet TCRdb's version contains in-frame clones alone and is incomplete. Of 98,000 or so clones listed, about 76% are singletons. Source material: PBMCs. Receptors were obtained from a human donor in good health. CDR3s include the opening cysteine and the closing phenylalanine or tryptophan. Fields, in order: CDR3 protein, CDR3 DNA, clone size, D gene, J gene, V gene. The D gene is left open where the match is weak. Size values are once, few and many counts, or a class for expanded clones, and some rows have none.

CDR3 protein: CASSLSYRSPNYGYTF
CDR3 DNA: TGTGCCAGCAGCTTAAGTTATAGAAGCCCTAACTATGGCTACACCTTC
clone size: NA
D gene: NA
J gene: TRBJ1-2
V gene: TRBV11-2

CDR3 protein: CASSSPNSGLAGGIQYF
CDR3 DNA: TGTGCCAGCAGCTCCCCAAACTCTGGACTAGCGGGAGGCATTCAGTACTTC
clone size: NA
D gene: TRBD2
J gene: TRBJ2-4
V gene: TRBV7-9

CDR3 protein: CASSDLGHSYGYTF
CDR3 DNA: TGCGCCAGCAGCGATTTGGGACACAGCTATGGCTACACCTTC
clone size: NA
D gene: NA
J gene: TRBJ1-2
V gene: TRBV5-1

CDR3 protein: CASRGQGARETQYF
CDR3 DNA: TGTGCCAGCAGAGGACAGGGGGCGAGGGAGACCCAGTACTTC
clone size: NA
D gene: TRBD1
J gene: TRBJ2-5
V gene: TRBV6-6

CDR3 protein: CATSGTGAADTQYF
CDR3 DNA: TGTGCCACTTCAGGGACAGGGGCTGCAGATACGCAGTATTTT
clone size: NA
D gene: NA
J gene: TRBJ2-3
V gene: TRBV21-1

CDR3 protein: CASSLTGNQPQHF
CDR3 DNA: TGTGCCAGCAGCCTAACAGGGAATCAGCCCCAGCATTTT
clone size: NA
D gene: NA
J gene: TRBJ1-5
V gene: TRBV7-2

CDR3 protein: CASSQGRGGQPQHF
CDR3 DNA: TGTGCCAGCAGCCAGGGTAGGGGTGGCCAGCCCCAGCATTTT
clone size: NA
D gene: NA
J gene: TRBJ1-5
V gene: TRBV14

CDR3 protein: CASSLLAGGSSETQYF
CDR3 DNA: TGTGCCAGCAGCTTGCTAGCGGGGGGGTCTAGCGAGACCCAGTACTTC
clone size: NA
D gene: TRBD2
J gene: TRBJ2-5
V gene: TRBV7-7

CDR3 protein: CASSILRVATEAFF
CDR3 DNA: TGTGCCAGCAGCATTTTGAGGGTTGCTACTGAAGCTTTCTTT
clone size: NA
D gene: NA
J gene: TRBJ1-1
V gene: TRBV11-2

CDR3 protein: CASSYGTGTRGYTF
CDR3 DNA: TGTGCCAGTAGTTACGGGACAGGGACGCGTGGCTACACCTTC
clone size: NA
D gene: TRBD1
J gene: TRBJ1-2
V gene: TRBV19

CDR3 protein: CASSFQRVNYEQYF
CDR3 DNA: TGTGCCAGCAGTTTCCAGCGCGTCAATTACGAGCAGTACTTC
clone size: NA
D gene: NA
J gene: TRBJ2-7
V gene: TRBV2

CDR3 protein: CASGQGKGDTQYF
CDR3 DNA: TGTGCCAGTGGACAGGGGAAGGGAGATACGCAGTATTTT
clone size: few
D gene: TRBD1
J gene: TRBJ2-3
V gene: TRBV6-1

CDR3 protein: CASSLDSIGEKLFF
CDR3 DNA: TGTGCCAGCAGCTTGGACAGTATCGGTGAAAAACTGTTTTTT
clone size: few
D gene: NA
J gene: TRBJ1-4
V gene: TRBV5-6

CDR3 protein: CASSSTTGSHNEQFF
CDR3 DNA: TGTGCCAGCAGCTCTACAACAGGGTCCCACAATGAGCAGTTCTTC
clone size: NA
D gene: NA
J gene: TRBJ2-1
V gene: TRBV7-9

CDR3 protein: CASSYSRTEAFF
CDR3 DNA: TGTGCCAGCAGTTACTCGAGGACTGAAGCTTTCTTT
clone size: NA
D gene: NA
J gene: TRBJ1-1
V gene: TRBV6-5

CDR3 protein: CASSLAAGAGNTIYF
CDR3 DNA: TGCGCCAGCAGCTTGGCGGCAGGGGCTGGAAACACCATATATTTT
clone size: NA
D gene: NA
J gene: TRBJ1-3
V gene: TRBV5-1

CDR3 protein: CASTSPTDRAYEQYF
CDR3 DNA: TGTGCCAGCACCTCACCGACGGACAGGGCCTACGAGCAGTACTTC
clone size: NA
D gene: TRBD1
J gene: TRBJ2-7
V gene: TRBV2

CDR3 protein: CASSQTGLITNEKLFF
CDR3 DNA: TGTGCCAGCAGCCAGACAGGGTTGATTACTAATGAAAAACTGTTTTTT
clone size: NA
D gene: TRBD1
J gene: TRBJ1-4
V gene: TRBV7-2

CDR3 protein: CASSKREGGTGELFF
CDR3 DNA: TGTGCCAGCAGCAAGCGGGAGGGCGGCACCGGGGAGCTGTTTTTT
clone size: NA
D gene: TRBD2
J gene: TRBJ2-2
V gene: TRBV9

CDR3 protein: CASSQKHRGRSDTQYF
CDR3 DNA: TGCGCCAGCAGCCAAAAACACAGGGGGCGCTCAGATACGCAGTATTTT
clone size: NA
D gene: TRBD1
J gene: TRBJ2-3
V gene: TRBV4-3

CDR3 protein: CASSPPSVGRNYGYTF
CDR3 DNA: TGTGCCAGCAGCCCCCCCTCGGTGGGGAGAAACTATGGCTACACCTTC
clone size: once
D gene: NA
J gene: TRBJ1-2
V gene: TRBV7-8

CDR3 protein: CASGQGADTEAFF
CDR3 DNA: TGCGCCAGCGGCCAGGGCGCGGACACTGAAGCTTTCTTT
clone size: NA
D gene: NA
J gene: TRBJ1-1
V gene: TRBV5-1

CDR3 protein: CASSLPILAGGLVNEQFF
CDR3 DNA: TGTGCCAGCAGTTTACCCATCCTAGCGGGGGGGCTGGTCAATGAGCAGTTCTTC
clone size: NA
D gene: TRBD2
J gene: TRBJ2-1
V gene: TRBV27

CDR3 protein: CASSRDFYEQYF
CDR3 DNA: TGTGCCAGCAGTCGGGACTTTTACGAGCAGTACTTC
clone size: NA
D gene: NA
J gene: TRBJ2-7
V gene: TRBV11-2

CDR3 protein: CASSDSQGPDTQYF
CDR3 DNA: TGTGCCAGCAGTGACTCACAGGGCCCAGATACGCAGTATTTT
clone size: NA
D gene: NA
J gene: TRBJ2-3
V gene: TRBV6-4

CDR3 protein: CSVVGASGKSSSQETQYF
CDR3 DNA: TGCAGCGTTGTTGGGGCTAGCGGAAAAAGTTCGAGCCAAGAGACCCAGTACTTC
clone size: NA
D gene: TRBD2
J gene: TRBJ2-5
V gene: TRBV29-1

CDR3 protein: CASSPRRWETQYF
CDR3 DNA: TGTGCCAGTAGCCCTAGAAGGTGGGAGACCCAGTACTTC
clone size: NA
D gene: NA
J gene: TRBJ2-5
V gene: TRBV19

CDR3 protein: CASSYFRGVNEQFF
CDR3 DNA: TGTGCCAGCAGTTACTTCCGCGGGGTCAATGAGCAGTTCTTC
clone size: few
D gene: NA
J gene: TRBJ2-1
V gene: TRBV6-5

CDR3 protein: CASSFSLGQPTTYGYTF
CDR3 DNA: TGCGCCAGCAGCTTTTCGTTAGGACAGCCTACAACTTATGGCTACACCTTC
clone size: NA
D gene: NA
J gene: TRBJ1-2
V gene: TRBV5-1

CDR3 protein: CASSTPGEQYF
CDR3 DNA: TGTGCCAGCAGTACCCCGGGAGAGCAGTACTTC
clone size: once
D gene: NA
J gene: TRBJ2-5
V gene: TRBV6-5

CDR3 protein: CASSPSGLQEKLFF
CDR3 DNA: TGTGCCAGCTCACCATCCGGACTACAGGAAAAACTGTTTTTT
clone size: few
D gene: NA
J gene: TRBJ1-4
V gene: TRBV18

CDR3 protein: CASSQISGDSPLHF
CDR3 DNA: TGTGCCAGCAGCCAGATAAGCGGGGATTCACCCCTCCACTTT
clone size: NA
D gene: NA
J gene: TRBJ1-6
V gene: TRBV7-6

CDR3 protein: CASSYRGSEKLFF
CDR3 DNA: TGTGCCAGCAGTTACAGGGGGAGCGAAAAACTGTTTTTT
clone size: NA
D gene: NA
J gene: TRBJ1-4
V gene: TRBV6-6

CDR3 protein: CASSYGGPPGGYTF
CDR3 DNA: TGTGCCAGCAGTTACGGAGGGCCCCCCGGGGGCTACACCTTC
clone size: once
D gene: NA
J gene: TRBJ1-2
V gene: TRBV6-5

CDR3 protein: CASSLDGTGNEKLFF
CDR3 DNA: TGCGCCAGCAGCCTAGACGGGACAGGGAATGAAAAACTGTTTTTT
clone size: NA
D gene: TRBD1
J gene: TRBJ1-4
V gene: TRBV5-1

CDR3 protein: CAWGASEAFF
CDR3 DNA: TGTGCCTGGGGGGCATCTGAAGCTTTCTTT
clone size: NA
D gene: NA
J gene: TRBJ1-1
V gene: TRBV30